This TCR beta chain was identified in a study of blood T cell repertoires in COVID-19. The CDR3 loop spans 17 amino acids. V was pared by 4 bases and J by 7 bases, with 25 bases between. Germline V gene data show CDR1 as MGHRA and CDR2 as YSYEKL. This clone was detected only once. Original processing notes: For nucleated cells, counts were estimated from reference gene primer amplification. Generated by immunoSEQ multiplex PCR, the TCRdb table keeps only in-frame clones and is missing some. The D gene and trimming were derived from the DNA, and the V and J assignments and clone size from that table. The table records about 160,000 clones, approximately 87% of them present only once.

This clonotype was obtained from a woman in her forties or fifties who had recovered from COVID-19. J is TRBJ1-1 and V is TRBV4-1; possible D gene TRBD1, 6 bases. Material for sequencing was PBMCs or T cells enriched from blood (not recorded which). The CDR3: CASSPLDRTFVKVEAFF. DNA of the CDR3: TGCGCCAGCAGCCCCCTGGACAGAACCTTCGTAAAGGTTGAAGCTTTCTTT.